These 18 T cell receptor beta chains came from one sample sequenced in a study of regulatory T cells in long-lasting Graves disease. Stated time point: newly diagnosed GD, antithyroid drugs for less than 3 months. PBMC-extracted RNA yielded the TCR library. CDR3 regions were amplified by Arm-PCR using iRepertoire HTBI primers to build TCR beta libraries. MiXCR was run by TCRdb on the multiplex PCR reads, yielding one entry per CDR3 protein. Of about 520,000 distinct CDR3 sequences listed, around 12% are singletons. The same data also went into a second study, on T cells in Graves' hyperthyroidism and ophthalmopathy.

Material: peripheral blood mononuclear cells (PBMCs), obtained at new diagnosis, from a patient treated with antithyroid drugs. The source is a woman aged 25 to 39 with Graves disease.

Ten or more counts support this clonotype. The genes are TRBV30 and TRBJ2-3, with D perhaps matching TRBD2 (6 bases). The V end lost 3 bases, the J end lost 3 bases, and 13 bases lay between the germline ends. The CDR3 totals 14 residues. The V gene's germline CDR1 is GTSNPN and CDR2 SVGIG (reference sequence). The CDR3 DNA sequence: TGTGCCTGGAGCCCGGGGGTGAGGACAGATACGCAGTATTTT. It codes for CAWSPGVRTDTQYF.

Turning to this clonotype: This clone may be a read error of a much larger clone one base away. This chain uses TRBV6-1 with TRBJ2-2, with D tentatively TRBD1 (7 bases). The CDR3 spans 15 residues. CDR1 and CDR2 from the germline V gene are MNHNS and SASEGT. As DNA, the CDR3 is TGTGCCTGCAGGAGGGGGCACACGAACACCGGGGAGCTGTTTTTT. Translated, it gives CACRRGHTNTGELFF.

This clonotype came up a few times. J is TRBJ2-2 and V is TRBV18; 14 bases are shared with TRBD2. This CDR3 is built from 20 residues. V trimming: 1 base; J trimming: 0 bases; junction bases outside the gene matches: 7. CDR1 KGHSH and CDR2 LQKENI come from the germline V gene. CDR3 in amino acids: CASSPRGLAGGRANTGELFF. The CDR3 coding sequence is TGTGCCAGCTCACCACGTGGACTAGCGGGAGGCCGTGCGAACACCGGGGAGCTGTTTTTT. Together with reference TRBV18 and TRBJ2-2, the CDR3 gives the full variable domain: NAGVMQNPRHLVRRRGQEARLRCSPMKGHSHVYWYRQLPEEGLKFMVYLQKENIIDESGMPKERFSAEFPKEGPSILRIQQVVRGDSAAYFCASSPRGLAGGRANTGELFFGEGSRLTVL.

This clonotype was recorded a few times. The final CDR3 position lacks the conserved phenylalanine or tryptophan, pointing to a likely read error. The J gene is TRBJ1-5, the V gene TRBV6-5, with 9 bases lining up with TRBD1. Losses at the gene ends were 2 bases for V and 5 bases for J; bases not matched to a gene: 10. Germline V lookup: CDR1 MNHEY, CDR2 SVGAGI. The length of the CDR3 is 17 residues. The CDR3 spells CASSYIRGQGMDQPQHS. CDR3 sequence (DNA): TGTGCCAGCAGTTACATCCGGGGACAGGGTATGGATCAGCCCCAGCATTCT.

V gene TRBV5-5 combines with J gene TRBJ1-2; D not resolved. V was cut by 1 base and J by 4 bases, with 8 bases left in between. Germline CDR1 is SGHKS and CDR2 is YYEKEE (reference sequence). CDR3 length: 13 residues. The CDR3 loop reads CASSLTLTYGYTF. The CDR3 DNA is TGTGCCAGCAGCTTGACCCTTACCTATGGCTACACCTTC.

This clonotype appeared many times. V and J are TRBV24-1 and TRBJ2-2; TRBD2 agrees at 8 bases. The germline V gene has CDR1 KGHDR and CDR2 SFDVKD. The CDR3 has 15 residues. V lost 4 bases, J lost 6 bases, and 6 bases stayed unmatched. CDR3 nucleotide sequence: TGTGCCACCAGTGAAAGCGGGAGCTGGCCCGGGGAGCTGTTTTTT. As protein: CATSESGSWPGELFF.

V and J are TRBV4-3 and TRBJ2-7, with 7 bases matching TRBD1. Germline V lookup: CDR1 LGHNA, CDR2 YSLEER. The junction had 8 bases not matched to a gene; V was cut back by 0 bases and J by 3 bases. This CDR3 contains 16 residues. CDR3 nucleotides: TGCGCCAGCAGCCAAGAATCTGGACAGGAAGACTACGAGCAGTACTTC. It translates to CASSQESGQEDYEQYF.

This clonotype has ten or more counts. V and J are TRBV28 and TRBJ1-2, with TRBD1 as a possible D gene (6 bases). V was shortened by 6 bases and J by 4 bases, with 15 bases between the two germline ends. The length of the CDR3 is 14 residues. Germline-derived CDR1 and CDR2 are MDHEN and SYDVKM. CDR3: CASSRGQPGYGYTF. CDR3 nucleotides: TGTGCCAGCAGCCGTGGACAGCCAGGCTATGGCTACACCTTC.

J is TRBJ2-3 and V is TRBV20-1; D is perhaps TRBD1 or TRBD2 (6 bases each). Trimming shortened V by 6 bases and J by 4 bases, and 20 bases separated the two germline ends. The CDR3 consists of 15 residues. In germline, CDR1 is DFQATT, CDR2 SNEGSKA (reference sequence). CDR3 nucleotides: TGCAGTGCCACTGGGGGCCCGGGGGAGGCAGATACGCAGTATTTT. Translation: CSATGGPGEADTQYF.

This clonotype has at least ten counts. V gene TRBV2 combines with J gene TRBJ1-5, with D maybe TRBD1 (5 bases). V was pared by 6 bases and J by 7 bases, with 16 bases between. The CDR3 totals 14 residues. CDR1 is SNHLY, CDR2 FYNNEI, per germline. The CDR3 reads CASRAGGVGQPQHF. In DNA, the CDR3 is TGTGCCAGCAGAGCGGGGGGTGTTGGGCAGCCCCAGCATTTT. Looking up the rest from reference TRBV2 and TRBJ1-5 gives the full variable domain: EPEVTQTPSHQVTQMGQEVILRCVPISNHLYFYWYRQILGQKVEFLVSFYNNEISEKSEIFDDQFSVERPDGSNFTLKIRSTKLEDSAMYFCASRAGGVGQPQHFGDGTRLSIL.

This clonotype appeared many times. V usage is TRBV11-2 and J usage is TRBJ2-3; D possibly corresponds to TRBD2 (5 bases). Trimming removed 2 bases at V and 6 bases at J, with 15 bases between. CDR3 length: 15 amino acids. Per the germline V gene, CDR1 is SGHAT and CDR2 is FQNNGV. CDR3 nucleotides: TGTGCCAGCAGCTTATCGGCGGGCCCGTCCGATACGCAGTATTTT. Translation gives CASSLSAGPSDTQYF.

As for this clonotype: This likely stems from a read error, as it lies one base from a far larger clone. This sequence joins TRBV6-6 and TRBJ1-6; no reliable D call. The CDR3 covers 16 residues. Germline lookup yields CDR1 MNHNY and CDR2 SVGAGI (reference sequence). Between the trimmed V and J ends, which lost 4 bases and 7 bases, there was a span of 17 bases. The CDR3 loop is CASSSQERLLNSPLHF. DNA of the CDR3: TGTGCCAGCAGTTCCCAAGAGAGGCTACTCAATTCACCCCTCCACTTT.

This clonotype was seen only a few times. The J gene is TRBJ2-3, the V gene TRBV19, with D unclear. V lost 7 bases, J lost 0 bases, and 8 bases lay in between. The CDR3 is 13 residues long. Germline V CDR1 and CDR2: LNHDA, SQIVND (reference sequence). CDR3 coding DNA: TGTGCCAGTATGGTGGGAAGCACAGATACGCAGTATTTT. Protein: CASMVGSTDTQYF.

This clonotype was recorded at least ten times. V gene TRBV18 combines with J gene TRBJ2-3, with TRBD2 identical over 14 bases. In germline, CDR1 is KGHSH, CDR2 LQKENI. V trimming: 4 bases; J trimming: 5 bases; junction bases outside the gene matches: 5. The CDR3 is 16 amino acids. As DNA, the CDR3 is TGTGCCAGCTCACAACGGGGGACTAGCGGGAGAGATACGCAGTATTTT. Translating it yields CASSQRGTSGRDTQYF.

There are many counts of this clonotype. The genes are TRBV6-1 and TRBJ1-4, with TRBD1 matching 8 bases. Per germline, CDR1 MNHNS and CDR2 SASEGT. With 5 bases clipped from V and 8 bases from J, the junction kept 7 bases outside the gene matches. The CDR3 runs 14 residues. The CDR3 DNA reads TGTGCCAGCAGTATCCCGACAGGGGACGAAAAACTGTTTTTT. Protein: CASSIPTGDEKLFF.

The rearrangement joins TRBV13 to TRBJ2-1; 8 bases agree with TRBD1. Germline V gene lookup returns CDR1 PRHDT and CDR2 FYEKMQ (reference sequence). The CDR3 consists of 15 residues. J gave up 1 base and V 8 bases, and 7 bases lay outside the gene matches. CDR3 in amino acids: CASRSRGLSYNEQFF. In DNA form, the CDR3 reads TGTGCCAGCCGGTCCAGGGGGCTTTCCTACAATGAGCAGTTCTTC.

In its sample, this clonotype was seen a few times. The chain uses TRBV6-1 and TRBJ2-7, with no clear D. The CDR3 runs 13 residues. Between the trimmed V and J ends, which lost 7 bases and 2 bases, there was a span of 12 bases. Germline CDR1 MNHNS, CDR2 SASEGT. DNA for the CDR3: TGTGCCAGCAACCTCGGGTTAACCTACGAGCAGTACTTC. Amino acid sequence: CASNLGLTYEQYF.

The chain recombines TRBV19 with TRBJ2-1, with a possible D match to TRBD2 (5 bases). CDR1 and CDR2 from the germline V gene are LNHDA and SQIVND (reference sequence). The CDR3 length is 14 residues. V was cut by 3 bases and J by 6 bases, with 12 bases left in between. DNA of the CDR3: TGTGCCAGTAGTATCCTCGGGGATCGCAATGAGCAGTTCTTC. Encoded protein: CASSILGDRNEQFF.